Sequencing of this T cell receptor beta chain was carried out in a study of blood T cell repertoires in COVID-19. The method was immunoSEQ multiplex PCR; TCRdb's version includes in-frame clones alone and lacks a portion of them. The table includes 200,000 to 250,000 clones, about 83% detected once. The CDR3 contains 15 residues. The germline gives CDR1 MNHEY, CDR2 SMNVEV (reference sequence). Trimming took 6 bases from V and 7 from J, leaving 19 bases between them. The sample taken for sequencing was peripheral blood. The V gene is TRBV27, the J gene TRBJ2-1; possible D gene TRBD1, 6 bases. This TCR was recovered from a man aged 55 to 69 who had recovered from COVID-19. CDR3 nucleotides: TGTGCCAGCAGCCCCTTCACAGGGACGGGAAATGAGCAGTTCTTC. Its translation: CASSPFTGTGNEQFF.